This T cell receptor (beta chain) originates from a study of blood T cell repertoires in COVID-19. Authors' analysis steps: Researchers report that nucleated cell counts were estimated from reference gene primer amplification. TCRdb keeps only in-frame clones here, not all; method: immunoSEQ multiplex PCR. V and J calls plus clone size are reproduced from that table; the DNA served to infer D and trimming. Of 25,000 to 30,000 clones in the sample, around 89% are singletons; the top ten hold 11%. Germline values: CDR1 KGHSH, CDR2 LQKENI. CDR3 length: 15 amino acids. V shed 1 base and J 1 base; nucleotides not matched to a gene: 0.

The genes are TRBV18 and TRBJ2-2; 7 bases match TRBD2. Sequenced sample: peripheral blood. The TCR was taken from a man between 70 and 80 years old with acute or convalescent COVID-19. The CDR3 region is CASSPQRENTGELFF. The CDR3 DNA is TGTGCCAGCTCACCACAGCGGGAGAACACCGGGGAGCTGTTTTTT. Full variable domain (remainder filled in from reference TRBV18 and TRBJ2-2): NAGVMQNPRHLVRRRGQEARLRCSPMKGHSHVYWYRQLPEEGLKFMVYLQKENIIDESGMPKERFSAEFPKEGPSILRIQQVVRGDSAAYFCASSPQRENTGELFFGEGSRLTVL.